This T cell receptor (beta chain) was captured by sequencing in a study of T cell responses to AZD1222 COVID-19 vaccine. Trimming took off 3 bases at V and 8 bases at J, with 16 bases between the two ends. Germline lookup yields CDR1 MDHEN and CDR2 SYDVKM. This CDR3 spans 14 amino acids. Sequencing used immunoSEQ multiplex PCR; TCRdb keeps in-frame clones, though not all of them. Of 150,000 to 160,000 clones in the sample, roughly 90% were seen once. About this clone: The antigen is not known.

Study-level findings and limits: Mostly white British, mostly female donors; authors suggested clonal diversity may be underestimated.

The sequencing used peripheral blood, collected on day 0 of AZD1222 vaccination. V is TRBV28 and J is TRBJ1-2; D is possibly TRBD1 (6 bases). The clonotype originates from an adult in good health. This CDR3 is CASSFLRGEEGYTF. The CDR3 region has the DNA TGTGCCAGCAGTTTCCTCAGGGGAGAAGAGGGCTACACCTTC.